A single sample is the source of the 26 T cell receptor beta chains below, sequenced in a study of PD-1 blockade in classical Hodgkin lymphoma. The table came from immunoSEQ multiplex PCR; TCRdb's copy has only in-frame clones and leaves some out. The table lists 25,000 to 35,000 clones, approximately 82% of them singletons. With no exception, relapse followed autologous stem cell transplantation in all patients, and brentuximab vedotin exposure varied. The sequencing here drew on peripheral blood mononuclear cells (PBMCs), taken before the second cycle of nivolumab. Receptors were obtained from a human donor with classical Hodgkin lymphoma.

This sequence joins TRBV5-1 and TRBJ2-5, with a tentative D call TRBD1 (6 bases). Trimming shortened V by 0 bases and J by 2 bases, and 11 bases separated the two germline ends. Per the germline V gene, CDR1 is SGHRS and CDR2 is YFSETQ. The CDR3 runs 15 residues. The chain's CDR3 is CASSLAQGPQETQYF. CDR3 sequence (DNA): TGCGCCAGCAGCTTGGCACAGGGCCCGCAAGAGACCCAGTACTTC.

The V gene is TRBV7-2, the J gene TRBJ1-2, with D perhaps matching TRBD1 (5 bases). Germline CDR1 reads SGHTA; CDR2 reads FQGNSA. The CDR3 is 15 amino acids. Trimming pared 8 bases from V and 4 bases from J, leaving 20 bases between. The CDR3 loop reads CASRRPGFRGYGYTF. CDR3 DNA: TGTGCCAGCCGAAGACCAGGGTTCCGGGGCTATGGCTACACCTTC.

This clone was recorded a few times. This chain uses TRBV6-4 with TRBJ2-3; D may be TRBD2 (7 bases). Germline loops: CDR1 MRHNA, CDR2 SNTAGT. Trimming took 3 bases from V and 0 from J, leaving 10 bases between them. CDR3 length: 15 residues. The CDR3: CASSEGGGSTDTQYF. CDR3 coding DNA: TGTGCCAGCAGTGAGGGCGGGGGCAGCACAGATACGCAGTATTTT.

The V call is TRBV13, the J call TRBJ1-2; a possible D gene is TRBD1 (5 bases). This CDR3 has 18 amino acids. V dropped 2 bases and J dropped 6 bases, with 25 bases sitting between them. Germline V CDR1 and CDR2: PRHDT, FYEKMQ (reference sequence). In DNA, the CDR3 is TGTGCCAGCAGCTTATCCGTCTCCCCGAGGGGTTTGAGTGATGGCTACACCTTC. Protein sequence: CASSLSVSPRGLSDGYTF.

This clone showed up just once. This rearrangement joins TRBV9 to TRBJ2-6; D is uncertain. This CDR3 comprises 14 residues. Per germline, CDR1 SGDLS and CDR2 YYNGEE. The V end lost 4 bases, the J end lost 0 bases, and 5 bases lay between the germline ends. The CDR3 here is CASSTLSGANVLTF. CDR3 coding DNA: TGTGCCAGCAGCACCCTCTCTGGGGCCAACGTCCTGACTTTC.

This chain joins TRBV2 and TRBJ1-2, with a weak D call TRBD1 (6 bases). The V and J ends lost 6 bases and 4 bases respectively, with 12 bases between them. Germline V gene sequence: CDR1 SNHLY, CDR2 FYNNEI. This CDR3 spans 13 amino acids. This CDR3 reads CASSAGQSYGYTF. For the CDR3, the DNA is TGTGCCAGCAGCGCCGGACAGAGCTATGGCTACACCTTC. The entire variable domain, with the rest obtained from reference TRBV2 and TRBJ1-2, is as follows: EPEVTQTPSHQVTQMGQEVILRCVPISNHLYFYWYRQILGQKVEFLVSFYNNEISEKSEIFDDQFSVERPDGSNFTLKIRSTKLEDSAMYFCASSAGQSYGYTFGSGTRLTVV.

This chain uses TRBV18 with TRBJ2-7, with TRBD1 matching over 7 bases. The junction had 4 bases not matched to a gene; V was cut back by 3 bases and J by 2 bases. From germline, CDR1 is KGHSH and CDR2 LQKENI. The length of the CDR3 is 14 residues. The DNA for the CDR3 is TGTGCCAGCTCACCTGGCCAGGGGGCCTACGAGCAGTACGTC. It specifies CASSPGQGAYEQYV.

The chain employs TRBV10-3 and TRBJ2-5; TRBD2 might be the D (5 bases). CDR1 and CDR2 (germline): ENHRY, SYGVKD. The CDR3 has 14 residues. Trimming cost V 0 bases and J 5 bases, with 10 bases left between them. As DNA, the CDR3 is TGTGCCATCAGTGAGTCCCGGGGTCGGGAGACCCAGTACTTC. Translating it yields CAISESRGRETQYF.

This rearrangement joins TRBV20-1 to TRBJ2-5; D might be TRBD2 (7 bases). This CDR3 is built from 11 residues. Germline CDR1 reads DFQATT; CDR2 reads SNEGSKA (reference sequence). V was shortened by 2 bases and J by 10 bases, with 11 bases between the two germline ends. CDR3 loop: CSARRGGDQYF. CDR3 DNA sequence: TGCAGTGCTAGAAGGGGGGGGGACCAGTACTTC.

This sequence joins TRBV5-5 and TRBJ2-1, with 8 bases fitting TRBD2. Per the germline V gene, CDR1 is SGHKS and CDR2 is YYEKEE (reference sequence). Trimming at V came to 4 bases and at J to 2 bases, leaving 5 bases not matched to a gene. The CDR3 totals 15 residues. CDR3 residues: CASSNSGNTYNEQFF. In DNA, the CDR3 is TGTGCCAGCAGCAATAGCGGGAATACCTACAATGAGCAGTTCTTC.

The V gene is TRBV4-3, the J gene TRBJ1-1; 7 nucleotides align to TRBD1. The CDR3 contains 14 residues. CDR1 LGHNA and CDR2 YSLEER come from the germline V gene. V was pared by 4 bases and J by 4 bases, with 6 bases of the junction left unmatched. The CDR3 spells CASSRTGVITEAFF. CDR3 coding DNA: TGCGCCAGCAGCCGAACAGGGGTTATCACTGAAGCTTTCTTT.

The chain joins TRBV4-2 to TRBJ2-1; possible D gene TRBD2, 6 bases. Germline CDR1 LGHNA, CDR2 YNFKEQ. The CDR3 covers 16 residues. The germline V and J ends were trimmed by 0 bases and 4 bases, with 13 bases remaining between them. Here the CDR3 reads CASSQDRQRVYNEQFF. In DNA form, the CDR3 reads TGTGCCAGCAGCCAAGATCGCCAGCGGGTATACAATGAGCAGTTCTTC.

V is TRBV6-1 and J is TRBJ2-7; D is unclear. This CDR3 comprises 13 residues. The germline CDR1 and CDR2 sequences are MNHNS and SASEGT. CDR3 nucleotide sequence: TGTGCCAGCAGTGAAAGAGGTCAGCAAACGAGCAAAGTC. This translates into CASSERGQQTSKV.

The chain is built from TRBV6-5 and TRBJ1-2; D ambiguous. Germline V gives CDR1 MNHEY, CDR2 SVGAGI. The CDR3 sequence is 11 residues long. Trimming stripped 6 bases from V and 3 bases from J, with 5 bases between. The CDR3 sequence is CASREDYGYTF. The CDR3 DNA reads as TGTGCCAGCAGGGAAGACTATGGCTACACCTTC.

The CDR3 nucleotides are TGTGCCAGTGGAATTGTGAACACTGAAGCTTTCTTT. Its translation: CASGIVNTEAFF. The V and J genes are TRBV10-3 and TRBJ1-1; no firm D call. Trimming removed 10 bases at V and 0 bases at J, with 9 bases between. Germline assignment: CDR1 ENHRY and CDR2 SYGVKD. The CDR3 contains 12 residues.

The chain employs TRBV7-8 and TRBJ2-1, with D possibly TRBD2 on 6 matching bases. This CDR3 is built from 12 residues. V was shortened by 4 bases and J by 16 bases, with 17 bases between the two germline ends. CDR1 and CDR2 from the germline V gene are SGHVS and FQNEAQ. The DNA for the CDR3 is TGTGCCAGCAGCTCGCTGGCCGGAGGGAAATTCTTC. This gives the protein CASSSLAGGKFF.

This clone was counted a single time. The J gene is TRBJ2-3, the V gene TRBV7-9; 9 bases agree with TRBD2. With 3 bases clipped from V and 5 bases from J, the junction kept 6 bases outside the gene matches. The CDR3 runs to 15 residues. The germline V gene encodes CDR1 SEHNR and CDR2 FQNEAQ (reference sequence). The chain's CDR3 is CASSFLAGVVDTQYF. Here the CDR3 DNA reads TGTGCCAGCAGCTTCTTAGCGGGAGTCGTAGATACGCAGTATTTT.

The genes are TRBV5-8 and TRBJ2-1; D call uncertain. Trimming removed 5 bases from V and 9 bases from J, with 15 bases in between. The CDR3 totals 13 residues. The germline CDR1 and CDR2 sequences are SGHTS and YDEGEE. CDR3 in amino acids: CASRMIMGTEQFF. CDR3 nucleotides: TGTGCCAGCAGAATGATAATGGGCACTGAGCAGTTCTTC.

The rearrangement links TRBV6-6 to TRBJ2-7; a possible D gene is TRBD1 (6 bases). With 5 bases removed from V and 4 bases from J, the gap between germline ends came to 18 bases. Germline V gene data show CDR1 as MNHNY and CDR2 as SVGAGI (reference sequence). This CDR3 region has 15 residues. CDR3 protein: CASSPRTAGKYEQYV. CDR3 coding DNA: TGTGCCAGCAGTCCCCGGACAGCCGGGAAGTACGAGCAGTACGTC.

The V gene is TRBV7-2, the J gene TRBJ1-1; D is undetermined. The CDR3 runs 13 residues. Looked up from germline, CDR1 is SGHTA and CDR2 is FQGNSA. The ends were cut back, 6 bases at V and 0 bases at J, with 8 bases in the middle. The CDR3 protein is CASSTTVNTEAFF. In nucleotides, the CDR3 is TGTGCCAGCAGTACGACCGTGAACACTGAAGCTTTCTTT.

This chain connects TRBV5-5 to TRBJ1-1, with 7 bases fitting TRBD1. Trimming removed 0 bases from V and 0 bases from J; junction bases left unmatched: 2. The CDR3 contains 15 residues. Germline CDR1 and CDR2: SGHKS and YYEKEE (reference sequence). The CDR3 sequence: CASSLDRGLNTEAFF. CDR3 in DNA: TGTGCCAGCAGCTTGGACAGGGGCTTGAACACTGAAGCTTTCTTT.

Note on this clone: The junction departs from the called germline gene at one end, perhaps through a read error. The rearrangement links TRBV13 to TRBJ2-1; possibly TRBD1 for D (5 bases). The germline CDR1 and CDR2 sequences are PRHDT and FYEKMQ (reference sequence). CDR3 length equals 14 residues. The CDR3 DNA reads TGCGCCAGCAGCCAGGAATCAAGGGGCTATGAGCAGTTCTTC. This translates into CASSQESRGYEQFF.

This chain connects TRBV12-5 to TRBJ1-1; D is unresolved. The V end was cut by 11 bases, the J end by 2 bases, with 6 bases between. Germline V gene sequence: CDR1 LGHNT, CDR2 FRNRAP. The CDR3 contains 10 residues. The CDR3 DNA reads TGTGCTTCAGCTAACACTGAAGCTTTCTTT. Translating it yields CASANTEAFF.

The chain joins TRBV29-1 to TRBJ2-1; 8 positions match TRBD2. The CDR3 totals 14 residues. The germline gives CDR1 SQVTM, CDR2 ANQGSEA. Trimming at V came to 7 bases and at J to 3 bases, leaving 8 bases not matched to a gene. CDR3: CSARVAGGYNEQFF. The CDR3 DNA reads TGCAGCGCGAGGGTGGCGGGAGGCTACAATGAGCAGTTCTTC.

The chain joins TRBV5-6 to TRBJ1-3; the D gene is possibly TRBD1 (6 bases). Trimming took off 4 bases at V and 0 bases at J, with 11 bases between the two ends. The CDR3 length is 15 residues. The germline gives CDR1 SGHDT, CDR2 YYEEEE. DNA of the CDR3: TGTGCCAGCAGCCGGGGGCGGAACTCTGGAAACACCATATATTTT. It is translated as CASSRGRNSGNTIYF. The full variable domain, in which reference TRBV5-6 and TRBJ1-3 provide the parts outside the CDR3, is DAGVTQSPTHLIKTRGQQVTLRCSPKSGHDTVSWYQQALGQGPQFIFQYYEEEERQRGNFPDRFSGHQFPNYSSELNVNALLLGDSALYLCASSRGRNSGNTIYFGEGSWLTVV.

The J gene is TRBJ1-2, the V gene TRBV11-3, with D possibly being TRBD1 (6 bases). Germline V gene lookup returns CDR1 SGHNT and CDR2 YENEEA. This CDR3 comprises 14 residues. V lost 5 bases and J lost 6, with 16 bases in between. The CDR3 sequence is CASSKTGISDGYTF. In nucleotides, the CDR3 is TGTGCCAGCAGCAAAACAGGGATTTCGGATGGCTACACCTTC.